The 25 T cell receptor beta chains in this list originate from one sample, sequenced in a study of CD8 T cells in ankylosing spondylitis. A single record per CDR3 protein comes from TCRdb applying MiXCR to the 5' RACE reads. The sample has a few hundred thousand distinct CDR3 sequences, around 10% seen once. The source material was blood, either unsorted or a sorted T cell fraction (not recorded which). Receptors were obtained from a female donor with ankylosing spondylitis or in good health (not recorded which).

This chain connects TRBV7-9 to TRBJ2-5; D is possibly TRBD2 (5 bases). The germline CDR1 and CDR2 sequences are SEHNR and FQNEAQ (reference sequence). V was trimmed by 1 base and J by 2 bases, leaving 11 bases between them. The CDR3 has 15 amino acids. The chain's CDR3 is CASSLEVREQETQYF. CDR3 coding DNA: TGTGCCAGCAGCTTAGAGGTCCGGGAACAAGAGACCCAGTACTTC.

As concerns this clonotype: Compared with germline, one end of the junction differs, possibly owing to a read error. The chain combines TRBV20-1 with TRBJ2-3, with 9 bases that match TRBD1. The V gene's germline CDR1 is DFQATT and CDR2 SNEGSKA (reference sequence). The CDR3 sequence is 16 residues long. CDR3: CCAIPTTGGSGDTQYF. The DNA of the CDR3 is TGCTGTGCTATCCCAACGACAGGGGGAAGTGGAGATACGCAGTATTTT.

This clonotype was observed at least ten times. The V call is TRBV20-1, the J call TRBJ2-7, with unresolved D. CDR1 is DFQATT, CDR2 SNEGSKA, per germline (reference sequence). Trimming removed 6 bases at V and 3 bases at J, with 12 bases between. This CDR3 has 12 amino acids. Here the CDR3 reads CSALRVRYEQYF. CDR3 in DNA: TGCAGTGCCCTAAGGGTCCGCTACGAGCAGTACTTC.

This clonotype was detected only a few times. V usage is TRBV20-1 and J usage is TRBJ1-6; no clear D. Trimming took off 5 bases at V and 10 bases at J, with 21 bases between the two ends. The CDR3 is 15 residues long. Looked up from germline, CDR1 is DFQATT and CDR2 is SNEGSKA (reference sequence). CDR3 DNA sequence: TGCAGTGCTCGCGACGAGAGACCGTCTGTCTCACCCCTCCACTTT. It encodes CSARDERPSVSPLHF.

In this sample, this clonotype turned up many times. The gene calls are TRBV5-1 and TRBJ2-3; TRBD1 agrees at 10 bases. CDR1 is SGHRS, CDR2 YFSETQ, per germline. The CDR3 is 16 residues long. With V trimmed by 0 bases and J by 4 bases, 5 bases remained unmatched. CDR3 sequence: CASSLAGTGASDTQYF. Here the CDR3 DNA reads TGCGCCAGCAGCTTGGCCGGGACAGGGGCATCAGATACGCAGTATTTT. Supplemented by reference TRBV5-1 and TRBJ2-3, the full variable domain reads KAGVTQTPRYLIKTRGQQVTLSCSPISGHRSVSWYQQTPGQGLQFLFEYFSETQRNKGNFPGRFSGRQFSNSRSEMNVSTLELGDSALYLCASSLAGTGASDTQYFGPGTRLTVL.

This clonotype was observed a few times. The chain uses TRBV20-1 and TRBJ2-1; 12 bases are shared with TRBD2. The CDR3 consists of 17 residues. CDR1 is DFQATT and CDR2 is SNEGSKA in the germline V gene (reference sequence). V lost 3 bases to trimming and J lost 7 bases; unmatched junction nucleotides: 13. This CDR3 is CSARDRRLAGVWNEQFF. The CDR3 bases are TGCAGTGCTAGGGATAGGAGACTAGCGGGAGTCTGGAATGAGCAGTTCTTC.

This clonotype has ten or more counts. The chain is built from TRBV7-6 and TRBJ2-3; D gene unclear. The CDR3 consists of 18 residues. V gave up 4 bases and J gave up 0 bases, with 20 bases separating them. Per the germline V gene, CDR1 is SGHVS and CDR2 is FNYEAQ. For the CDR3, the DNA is TGTGCCAGCAGCTCCCTGGGCACGTTCGTCATTAGCACAGATACGCAGTATTTT. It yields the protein CASSSLGTFVISTDTQYF.

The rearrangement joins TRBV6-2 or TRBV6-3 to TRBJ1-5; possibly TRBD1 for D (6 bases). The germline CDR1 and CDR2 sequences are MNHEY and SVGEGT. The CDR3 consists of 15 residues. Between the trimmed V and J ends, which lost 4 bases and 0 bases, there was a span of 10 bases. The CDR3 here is CASSSGEYSNQPQHF. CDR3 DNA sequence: TGTGCCAGCAGTTCAGGGGAATATAGCAATCAGCCCCAGCATTTT.

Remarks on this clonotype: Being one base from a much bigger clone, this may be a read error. CDR3 protein: CASSSGYPVYGDTF. As DNA, the CDR3 is TGTGCCAGCAGCTCAGGTTACCCCGTCTATGGCGACACCTTC. The chain uses TRBV7-9 and TRBJ1-2; D not resolved. Germline-derived CDR1 and CDR2 are SEHNR and FQNEAQ (reference sequence). The CDR3 runs 14 residues.

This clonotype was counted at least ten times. The CDR3 DNA follows: TGCAGTGCTAGAGGGGGGGGATACCAAGAGACCCAGTACTTC. Translation gives CSARGGGYQETQYF. The chain employs TRBV20-1 and TRBJ2-5, with TRBD2 matching 7 bases. V lost 1 base and J lost 0; bases outside the gene matches: 2. Germline V CDR1 and CDR2: DFQATT, SNEGSKA (reference sequence). The CDR3 is 14 amino acids.

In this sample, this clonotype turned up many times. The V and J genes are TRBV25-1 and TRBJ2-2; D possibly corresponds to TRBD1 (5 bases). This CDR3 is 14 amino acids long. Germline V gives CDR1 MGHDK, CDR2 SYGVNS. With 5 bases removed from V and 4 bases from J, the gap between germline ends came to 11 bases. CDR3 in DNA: TGTGCCAGCAGTCCCCCAGGGTTCACCGGGGAGCTGTTTTTT. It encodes CASSPPGFTGELFF.

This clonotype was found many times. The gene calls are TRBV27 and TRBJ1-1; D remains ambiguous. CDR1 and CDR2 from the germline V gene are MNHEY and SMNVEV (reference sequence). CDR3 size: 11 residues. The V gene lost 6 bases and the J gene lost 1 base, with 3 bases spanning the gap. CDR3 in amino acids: CASRGNTEAFF. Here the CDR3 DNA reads TGTGCCAGCAGGGGGAACACTGAAGCTTTCTTT.

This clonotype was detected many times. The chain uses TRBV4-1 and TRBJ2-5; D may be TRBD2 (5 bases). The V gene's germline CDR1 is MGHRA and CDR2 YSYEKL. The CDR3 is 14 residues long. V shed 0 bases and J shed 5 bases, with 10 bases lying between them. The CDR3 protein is CASSQDRRMETQYF. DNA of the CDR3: TGCGCCAGCAGCCAAGACAGGAGGATGGAGACCCAGTACTTC.

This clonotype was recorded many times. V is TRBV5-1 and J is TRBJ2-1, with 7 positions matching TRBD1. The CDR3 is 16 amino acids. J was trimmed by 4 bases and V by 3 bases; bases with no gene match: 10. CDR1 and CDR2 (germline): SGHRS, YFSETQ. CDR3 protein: CASSSRWDSAYNEQFF. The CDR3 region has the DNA TGCGCCAGCAGCTCACGATGGGACAGCGCATACAATGAGCAGTTCTTC.

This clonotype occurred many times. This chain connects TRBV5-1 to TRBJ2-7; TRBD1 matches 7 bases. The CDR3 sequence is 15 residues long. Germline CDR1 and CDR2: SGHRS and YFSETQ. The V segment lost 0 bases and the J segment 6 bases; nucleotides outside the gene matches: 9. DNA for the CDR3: TGCGCCAGCAGCTTGGTAGCCGGACAGGCGAGCGAGCAGTACTTC. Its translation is CASSLVAGQASEQYF.

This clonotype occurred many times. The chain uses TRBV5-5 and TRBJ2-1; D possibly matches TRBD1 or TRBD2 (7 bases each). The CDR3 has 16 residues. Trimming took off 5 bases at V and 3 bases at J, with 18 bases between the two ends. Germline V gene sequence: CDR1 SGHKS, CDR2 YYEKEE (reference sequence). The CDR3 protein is CASSSGGRVNYNEQFF. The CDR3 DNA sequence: TGTGCCAGCAGTTCAGGGGGGAGGGTTAACTACAATGAGCAGTTCTTC.

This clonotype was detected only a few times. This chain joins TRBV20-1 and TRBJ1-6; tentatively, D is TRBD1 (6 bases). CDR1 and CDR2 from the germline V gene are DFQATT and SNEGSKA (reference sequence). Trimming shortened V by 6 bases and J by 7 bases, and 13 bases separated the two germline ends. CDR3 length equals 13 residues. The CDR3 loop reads CSARPQGNSPLHF. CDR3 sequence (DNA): TGCAGTGCGAGACCACAGGGAAATTCACCCCTCCACTTT.

CDR3 residues: CASSLSGLRTDTQYF. In DNA form, the CDR3 reads TGTGCCAGCAGCTTGTCCGGACTCCGCACAGATACGCAGTATTTT. The rearrangement links TRBV5-5 to TRBJ2-3, with TRBD2 as a possible D gene (5 bases). There are 15 residues in the CDR3. V shed 1 base and J shed 1 base, with 10 bases lying between them. Germline loops: CDR1 SGHKS, CDR2 YYEKEE (reference sequence).

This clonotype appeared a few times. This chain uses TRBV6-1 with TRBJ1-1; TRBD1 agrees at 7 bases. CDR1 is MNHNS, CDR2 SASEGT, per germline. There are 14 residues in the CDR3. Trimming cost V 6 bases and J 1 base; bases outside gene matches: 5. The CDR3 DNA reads TGTGCCAGCAGGAACCGGGACAGGAACACTGAAGCTTTCTTT. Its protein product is CASRNRDRNTEAFF.

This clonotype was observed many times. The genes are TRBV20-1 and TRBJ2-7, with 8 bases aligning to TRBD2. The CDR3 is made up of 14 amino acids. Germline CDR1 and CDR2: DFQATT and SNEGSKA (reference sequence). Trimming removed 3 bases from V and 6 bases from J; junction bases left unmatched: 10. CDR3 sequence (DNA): TGCAGTGCTAGTAGCGGGGAATCTCTGGGCGAGCAGTACTTC. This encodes CSASSGESLGEQYF.

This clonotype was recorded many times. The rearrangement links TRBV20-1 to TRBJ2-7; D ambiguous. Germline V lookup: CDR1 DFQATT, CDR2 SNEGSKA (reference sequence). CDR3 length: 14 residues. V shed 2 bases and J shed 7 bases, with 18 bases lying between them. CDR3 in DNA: TGCAGTGCTAGAAAGGTTAGCTCTGGATTTGAGCAGTACTTC. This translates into CSARKVSSGFEQYF.

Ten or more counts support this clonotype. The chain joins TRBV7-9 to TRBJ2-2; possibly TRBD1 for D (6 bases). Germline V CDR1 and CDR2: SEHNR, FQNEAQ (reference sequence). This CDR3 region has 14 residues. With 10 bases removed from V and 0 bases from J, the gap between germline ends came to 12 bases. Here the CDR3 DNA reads TGTGCCACACCAGGGGCCGCGAACACCGGGGAGCTGTTTTTT. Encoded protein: CATPGAANTGELFF.

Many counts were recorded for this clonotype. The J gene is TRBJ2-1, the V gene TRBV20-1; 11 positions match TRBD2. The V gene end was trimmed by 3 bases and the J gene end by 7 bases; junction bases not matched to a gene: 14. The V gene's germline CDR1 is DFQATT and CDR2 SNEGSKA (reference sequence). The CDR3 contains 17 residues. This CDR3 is CSASSSSGLAAVNEQFF. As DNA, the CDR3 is TGCAGTGCTAGCTCTTCATCGGGACTAGCGGCGGTTAATGAGCAGTTCTTC.

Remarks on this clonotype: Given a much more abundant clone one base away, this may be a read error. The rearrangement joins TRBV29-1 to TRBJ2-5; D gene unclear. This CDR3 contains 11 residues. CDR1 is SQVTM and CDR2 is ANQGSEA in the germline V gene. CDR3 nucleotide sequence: TGCAGCGTTGAAGGCCAAGAGACCCAGTCCTTC. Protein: CSVEGQETQSF.

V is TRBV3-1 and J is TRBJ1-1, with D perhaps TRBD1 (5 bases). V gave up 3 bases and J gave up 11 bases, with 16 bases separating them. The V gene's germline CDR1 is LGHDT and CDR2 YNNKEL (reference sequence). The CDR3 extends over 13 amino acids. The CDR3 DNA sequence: TGTGCCAGCAGCCAGGCGACGCTCAGGGCGGCTTTCTTT. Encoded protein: CASSQATLRAAFF.